The 25 T cell receptor beta chains reported below all come from one sample, sequenced in a study of blood T cells in healthy people across ages. Then a second PCR, running roughly 7 to 12 cycles, was carried out with a sample-barcoded 5' primer and a J-beta primer mix. One entry per CDR3 protein results from TCRdb running MiXCR on the 5' RACE reads. The sample contains 600,000 to 850,000 distinct CDR3 sequences, about 40% of which appear only once. The sample comprised blood. These TCRs come from a woman aged 55-70 years in good health.

This chain joins TRBV3-1 and TRBJ2-3; 13 nucleotides agree with TRBD2. Per germline, CDR1 LGHDT and CDR2 YNNKEL (reference sequence). There are 18 residues in the CDR3. Trimming at V came to 7 bases and at J to 5 bases, leaving 15 bases not matched to a gene. The CDR3 bases are TGTGCCAGCACTAGAGACCCCACTAGCGGGGGGGGAGGAGATACGCAGTATTTT. The encoded protein is CASTRDPTSGGGGDTQYF.

This clonotype was seen only a few times. This chain links TRBV5-1 with TRBJ2-7; a possible D gene is TRBD1 (5 bases). Germline loops: CDR1 SGHRS, CDR2 YFSETQ. The CDR3 is 16 residues long. Trimming left V 3 bases short and J 2 bases short, with 18 bases between. The CDR3 reads CASSSLPPDIAYEQYF. As DNA, the CDR3 is TGCGCCAGCAGCTCCTTGCCCCCGGACATAGCCTACGAGCAGTACTTC.

This chain joins TRBV28 and TRBJ2-1; 7 nucleotides align to TRBD2. J gave up 10 bases and V 8 bases, and 11 bases lay outside the gene matches. The germline V gene has CDR1 MDHEN and CDR2 SYDVKM. The CDR3 is made up of 13 amino acids. The CDR3 DNA is TGTGCCAGCCGGACTAGTATAAAGGGCGAGCAGTTCTTC. This gives the protein CASRTSIKGEQFF.

This clonotype was seen a handful of times. The rearrangement uses TRBV27 and TRBJ2-6; no clear D. The V gene lost 6 bases and the J gene lost 2 bases, with 11 bases spanning the gap. This CDR3 is 15 amino acids long. The germline V gene has CDR1 MNHEY and CDR2 SMNVEV (reference sequence). This CDR3 is CASSLGMAGANVLTF. CDR3 sequence (DNA): TGTGCCAGCAGCTTAGGGATGGCTGGGGCCAACGTCCTGACTTTC.

On this clonotype itself: The CDR3 carries no conserved terminal phenylalanine or tryptophan, so it likely arises from a read error. This chain connects TRBV9 to TRBJ2-6; maybe TRBD2 (6 bases). This CDR3 contains 19 residues. The germline V gene encodes CDR1 SGDLS and CDR2 YYNGEE. Trimming left V 6 bases short and J 2 bases short, with 24 bases between. The CDR3 spells CASNPHPGLQTPGANVLTL. The CDR3 coding sequence is TGTGCCAGCAACCCCCATCCGGGACTCCAGACCCCTGGGGCCAACGTCCTGACTTTA.

This sequence joins TRBV29-1 and TRBJ1-2, with unresolved D. This CDR3 comprises 11 residues. V dropped 4 bases and J dropped 5 bases, with 8 bases sitting between them. Germline-derived CDR1 and CDR2 are SQVTM and ANQGSEA. The chain's CDR3 is CSVGQIYGYTF. Written as DNA, the CDR3 is TGCAGCGTTGGGCAGATTTATGGCTACACCTTC.

This clonotype came up a few times. This chain joins TRBV7-3 and TRBJ2-3; 12 positions agree with TRBD2. V was pared by 5 bases and J by 3 bases, with 6 bases of the junction left unmatched. Per the germline V gene, CDR1 is SGHTA and CDR2 is FQGTGA. This CDR3 is 16 amino acids long. This CDR3 reads CASSGFLAGGTDTQYF. DNA for the CDR3: TGTGCCAGCAGCGGTTTTCTAGCGGGGGGGACAGATACGCAGTATTTT. Combining the CDR3 with reference TRBV7-3 and TRBJ2-3 gives the whole variable domain GAGVSQTPSNKVTEKGKYVELRCDPISGHTALYWYRQSLGQGPEFLIYFQGTGAADDSGLPNDRFFAVRPEGSVSTLKIQRTERGDSAVYLCASSGFLAGGTDTQYFGPGTRLTVL.

This clonotype was observed a handful of times. The J gene is TRBJ2-1, the V gene TRBV20-1, with a possible D match to TRBD2 (6 bases). The CDR3 is 14 amino acids. The V and J ends lost 3 bases and 10 bases respectively, with 19 bases between them. Looked up from germline, CDR1 is DFQATT and CDR2 is SNEGSKA (reference sequence). CDR3 sequence reads: CSARGLGGGREQFF. The CDR3 DNA reads as TGCAGTGCTAGGGGGCTGGGGGGAGGACGGGAGCAGTTCTTC.

This clonotype was counted only a few times. The chain has TRBV20-1 and TRBJ2-5, with TRBD2 matching over 11 bases. The CDR3 has 16 amino acids. The junction had 9 bases not matched to a gene; V was cut back by 4 bases and J by 2 bases. CDR1 is DFQATT and CDR2 is SNEGSKA in the germline V gene (reference sequence). The CDR3, as DNA: TGCAGTGCTACCCCAAGACTAGCGGGGAGACAAGAGACCCAGTACTTC. This encodes CSATPRLAGRQETQYF.

This clonotype came up a few times. The rearrangement links TRBV9 to TRBJ1-2; 9 nucleotides agree with TRBD1. The CDR3 is 13 amino acids. Germline CDR1 and CDR2: SGDLS and YYNGEE. Trimming cost V 4 bases and J 8 bases; bases outside gene matches: 6. For the CDR3, the DNA is TGTGCCAGCAGCCCGGGGACAGGGAGCGGCTACACCTTC. Translating gives CASSPGTGSGYTF.

This rearrangement joins TRBV25-1 to TRBJ2-1; 7 bases fit TRBD2. Germline-derived CDR1 and CDR2 are MGHDK and SYGVNS. This CDR3 contains 14 residues. In DNA, the CDR3 is TGTGCTGGCAGAGGGACGGGGGGCTACAATGAGCAGTTCTTC. It yields the protein CAGRGTGGYNEQFF.

The chain combines TRBV4-1 with TRBJ2-1, with 8 nucleotides matching TRBD1. The CDR3 consists of 15 residues. V was clipped by 0 bases and J by 8 bases; unmatched bases: 6. Germline V CDR1 and CDR2: MGHRA, YSYEKL. CDR3 nucleotide sequence: TGCGCCAGCAGCCAAGAAGGCAGGGGGCTGGATGAGCAGTTCTTC. Translation gives CASSQEGRGLDEQFF.

The gene calls are TRBV7-2 and TRBJ2-7; 14 positions agree with TRBD2. The ends lost 3 bases at V and 6 bases at J; junction bases unmatched: 13. The germline V gene encodes CDR1 SGHTA and CDR2 FQGNSA. The CDR3 is 18 amino acids. This CDR3 is CASSFRETSGRERSEQYF. The CDR3 DNA reads TGTGCCAGCAGCTTTAGAGAGACTAGCGGGAGGGAACGGAGCGAGCAGTACTTC.

A few counts support this clonotype. The gene calls are TRBV6-6 and TRBJ1-2; no firm D call. The CDR3 contains 12 residues. The V gene's germline CDR1 is MNHNY and CDR2 SVGAGI (reference sequence). Trimming shortened V by 2 bases and J by 8 bases, and 9 bases separated the two germline ends. CDR3 nucleotides: TGTGCCAGCAGTTACGAGGTATCAGGCTACACCTTC. This gives the protein CASSYEVSGYTF.

CDR3 sequence (DNA): TGTGCCAGCAGATACCGGTCAAGCTCCTACGAGCAGTACTTC. This translates into CASRYRSSSYEQYF. V and J are TRBV2 and TRBJ2-7; D is ambiguous. Germline values: CDR1 SNHLY, CDR2 FYNNEI. This CDR3 spans 14 amino acids. Trimming pared 6 bases from V and 0 bases from J, leaving 12 bases between.

The chain carries TRBV18 and TRBJ1-1; possible D gene TRBD1, 6 bases. Germline CDR1 is KGHSH and CDR2 is LQKENI. The ends were cut back, 2 bases at V and 0 bases at J, with 7 bases in the middle. The CDR3 has 14 residues. The CDR3 bases are TGTGCCAGCTCACCAGACAGGCTGAACACTGAAGCTTTCTTT. This translates into CASSPDRLNTEAFF.

V and J are TRBV4-2 and TRBJ2-3; D is possibly TRBD1 (6 bases). The CDR3 spans 17 residues. V shed 3 bases and J shed 0 bases, with 16 bases lying between them. Germline CDR1 and CDR2: LGHNA and YNFKEQ. The chain's CDR3 is CASSHQGIGGSTDTQYF. Written as DNA, the CDR3 is TGTGCCAGCAGCCACCAGGGAATAGGGGGTAGCACAGATACGCAGTATTTT.

On this clonotype: With only one base between it and a far larger clone, this is likely a read error. The rearrangement links TRBV5-1 to TRBJ2-3, with 13 bases identical to TRBD2. Germline CDR1 reads SGHRS; CDR2 reads YFSETQ. The CDR3 has 15 residues. DNA of the CDR3: TGCGTCAGCAGCCTAGGACTAGCGGGAGCAGATACGCAGTATTTT. This encodes CVSSLGLAGADTQYF.

CDR3 amino acids: CASSPGDSQETQYF. The CDR3 DNA sequence: TGTGCCAGCAGCCCCGGCGATTCACAAGAGACCCAGTACTTC. V gene TRBV3-1 combines with J gene TRBJ2-5; unclear D gene. Trimming removed 4 bases from V and 2 bases from J, with 11 bases in between. The CDR3 sequence is 14 residues long. Germline V gene lookup returns CDR1 LGHDT and CDR2 YNNKEL (reference sequence).

The chain is built from TRBV6-2 or TRBV6-3 and TRBJ1-2; D not certain. This CDR3 comprises 13 residues. CDR1 is MNHEY and CDR2 is SVGEGT in the germline V gene. The V end was cut by 5 bases, the J end by 5 bases, with 12 bases between. The CDR3 protein is CASSLPVGYGYTF. The CDR3 nucleotides read TGTGCCAGCAGTCTACCCGTCGGGTATGGCTACACCTTC.

The V call is TRBV7-3, the J call TRBJ2-2; perhaps TRBD1 as D (6 bases). The CDR3 extends over 14 amino acids. V was clipped by 5 bases and J by 2 bases, with 9 bases between them. Germline lookup yields CDR1 SGHTA and CDR2 FQGTGA. For the CDR3, the DNA is TGTGCCAGCAGCCAGGGACAAAACACCGGGGAGCTGTTTTTT. As protein: CASSQGQNTGELFF.

This rearrangement joins TRBV21-1 to TRBJ2-7; the tabulated D call, TRBD2, remains unverified against the DNA. TRBV21-1 is shown as a pseudogene. This CDR3 comprises 14 residues. As DNA, the CDR3 is TGTGCCAGCAACACTAGCGGGAAGGTCTACGAGCAGTACTTC. Its translation: CASNTSGKVYEQYF.

This clonotype was seen only a few times. The chain combines TRBV11-2 with TRBJ1-4; D is unresolved. V was clipped by 3 bases and J by 8 bases, with 13 bases between them. Germline lookup yields CDR1 SGHAT and CDR2 FQNNGV. CDR3 size: 14 residues. CDR3 loop: CASSFPGIGEKLFF. The CDR3 nucleotides read TGTGCCAGCAGCTTTCCGGGGATTGGAGAAAAACTGTTTTTT.

Comments on this clonotype: A much larger clone lies a single base off, so this may be a read error. This chain uses TRBV28 with TRBJ2-1; TRBD1 is a possible D gene (6 bases). V was shortened by 5 bases and J by 12 bases, with 32 bases between the two germline ends. Per the germline V gene, CDR1 is MDHEN and CDR2 is SYDVKM. CDR3 length: 18 residues. This chain's CDR3 is CASSPPNFRTANRGGQFF. The CDR3 region has the DNA TGTGCCAGCAGTCCGCCCAACTTTCGGACAGCCAACCGGGGTGGGCAGTTCTTC. Full variable domain (remainder filled in from reference TRBV28 and TRBJ2-1): DVKVTQSSRYLVKRTGEKVFLECVQDMDHENMFWYRQDPGLGLRLIYFSYDVKMKEKGDIPEGYSVSREKKERFSLILESASTNQTSMYLCASSPPNFRTANRGGQFFGPGTRLTVL.

This chain's CDR3 is CASSQGTGTSETQYF. The CDR3 nucleotides read TGTGCCAGCAGTCAGGGGACAGGGACCTCTGAGACCCAGTACTTC. The rearrangement links TRBV6-5 to TRBJ2-5, with 9 bases identical to TRBD1. There are 15 residues in the CDR3. Germline CDR1 and CDR2: MNHEY and SVGAGI. V shed 5 bases and J 5 bases; nucleotides not matched to a gene: 9.